These 13 T cell receptor beta chains originate from one sample sequenced in a study of T-cell memory formation after mild COVID-19. TCRdb used MiXCR to reprocess the 5' RACE reads, holding one entry per CDR3 protein. The sample has around 310,000 distinct CDR3 sequences, about 20% seen once. Sequencing was performed on PBMCs or a T cell subset sorted from them (not recorded which). These TCRs come from a man aged 18 to 30 who had mild COVID-19 (a few samples of this study predate the infection). Cell type and time point are not known.

This clonotype was recorded a few times. The junction does not match germline at one end; this may be a read error. The rearrangement uses TRBV14 and TRBJ2-2; D ambiguous. The CDR3 covers 11 residues. The germline CDR1 and CDR2 sequences are SGHDN and FVKESK. The CDR3 sequence is CASSHSVEMFF. In nucleotides, the CDR3 is TGTGCCAGCAGCCACTCTGTGGAGATGTTTTTT.

This chain connects TRBV4-3 to TRBJ1-4; D gene uncertain. Per germline, CDR1 LGHNA and CDR2 YSLEER. The V gene lost 0 bases and the J gene lost 8 bases, with 13 bases spanning the gap. CDR3 length equals 15 residues. CDR3 residues: CASSQEVRSWEKLFF. The CDR3 nucleotides read TGCGCCAGCAGCCAAGAGGTCCGGAGTTGGGAAAAACTGTTTTTT.

This clonotype was counted at least ten times. J is TRBJ2-5 and V is TRBV18, with D unresolved. CDR1 KGHSH and CDR2 LQKENI come from the germline V gene. With 5 bases removed from V and 2 bases from J, the gap between germline ends came to 3 bases. The CDR3 has 11 residues. CDR3 DNA sequence: TGTGCCAGCTCAACACAAGAGACCCAGTACTTC. Translated, it gives CASSTQETQYF. The full variable domain, rest sourced from reference TRBV18 and TRBJ2-5, is NAGVMQNPRHLVRRRGQEARLRCSPMKGHSHVYWYRQLPEEGLKFMVYLQKENIIDESGMPKERFSAEFPKEGPSILRIQQVVRGDSAAYFCASSTQETQYFGPGTRLLVL.

The rearrangement joins TRBV19 to TRBJ2-1, with 8 nucleotides matching TRBD2. CDR1 is LNHDA, CDR2 SQIVND, per germline (reference sequence). V was clipped by 7 bases and J by 8 bases; unmatched bases: 13. This CDR3 region has 15 residues. The CDR3 protein is CASTDVSGGAYEQFF. For the CDR3, the DNA is TGTGCCAGTACCGACGTGTCCGGGGGGGCCTATGAGCAGTTCTTC.

The chain carries TRBV4-3 and TRBJ2-7; TRBD1 agrees at 9 bases. CDR3 length: 15 residues. J gave up 1 base and V 1 base, and 2 bases lay outside the gene matches. Germline V gene data show CDR1 as LGHNA and CDR2 as YSLEER. This CDR3 is CASSQGGTGSYEQYF. CDR3 bases: TGCGCCAGCAGCCAAGGCGGGACAGGGTCCTACGAGCAGTACTTC.

The chain combines TRBV29-1 with TRBJ2-3; 15 nucleotides align to TRBD2. V lost 4 bases and J lost 4; bases outside the gene matches: 6. The CDR3 is 16 amino acids. CDR1 and CDR2 (germline): SQVTM, ANQGSEA. The DNA of the CDR3 is TGCAGCGTTGTGGGACTAGCGGGGGGCCATCCAGATACGCAGTATTTT. This encodes CSVVGLAGGHPDTQYF.

This clonotype appeared a single time. This chain joins TRBV3-2 and TRBJ1-1; the table's D gene call, TRBD1, was not cross checked with the DNA. TRBV3-2 is reported as a pseudogene. The CDR3 consists of 16 residues. Written as DNA, the CDR3 is TGTGCCAGCAGCCACGCATCGGGACAGGGGGCATCTGAAGCTTTCTTT. Protein sequence: CASSHASGQGASEAFF.

The V call is TRBV12-3 or TRBV12-4, the J call TRBJ2-1; TRBD1 is a possible D gene (5 bases). V shed 6 bases and J shed 9 bases, with 12 bases lying between them. CDR3 length: 12 residues. The CDR3 region has the DNA TGTGCCAGCAGGCGACGGCAGGGTGAGCAGTTCTTC. Its protein product is CASRRRQGEQFF.

The V and J genes are TRBV7-2 and TRBJ1-6, with unresolved D. Germline CDR1 and CDR2: SGHTA and FQGNSA. Trimming cost V 4 bases and J 4 bases, with 11 bases left between them. The CDR3 length is 15 residues. This chain's CDR3 is CASSSGLIYNSPLHF. The CDR3 nucleotides are TGTGCCAGCAGCTCTGGACTGATTTATAATTCACCCCTCCACTTT.

The rearrangement uses TRBV18 and TRBJ1-2, with 9 bases aligning to TRBD1. The CDR3 loop spans 13 amino acids. CDR1 KGHSH and CDR2 LQKENI come from the germline V gene. Trimming took 6 bases from V and 3 from J; bases not matched to a gene: 2. The CDR3 region is CASSGDRDYGYTF. The CDR3 region has the DNA TGTGCCAGCTCTGGGGACAGGGACTATGGCTACACCTTC.

This clonotype was seen more than once but under ten times. The rearrangement uses TRBV7-2 and TRBJ2-1; TRBD1 matches 7 bases. The CDR3 is 16 residues long. Germline CDR1 SGHTA, CDR2 FQGNSA. The J segment lost 9 bases and the V segment lost 5 bases, leaving 16 bases of the junction unmatched. CDR3 sequence (DNA): TGTGCCAGCAGCCCCCAAAGGGGGCGCCCCGCTAGTGAGCAGTTCTTC. Its protein is CASSPQRGRPASEQFF.

The chain links TRBV30 to TRBJ1-5; no definite D call. Germline CDR1 is GTSNPN and CDR2 is SVGIG (reference sequence). V lost 5 bases to trimming and J lost 5 bases, with 13 bases between them. CDR3 size: 13 residues. The CDR3 loop is CAWSREEDQPQHF. The CDR3 bases are TGTGCCTGGTCAAGGGAGGAAGATCAGCCCCAGCATTTT.

The chain has TRBV6-5 and TRBJ2-7; D may be TRBD2 (7 bases). V was trimmed by 7 bases and J by 7 bases, leaving 17 bases between them. The CDR3 totals 13 residues. Germline V lookup: CDR1 MNHEY, CDR2 SVGAGI. The CDR3 bases are TGTGCCAGCACCTTACCGGGGGGCAGGGAGCAGTACTTC. Its protein is CASTLPGGREQYF.